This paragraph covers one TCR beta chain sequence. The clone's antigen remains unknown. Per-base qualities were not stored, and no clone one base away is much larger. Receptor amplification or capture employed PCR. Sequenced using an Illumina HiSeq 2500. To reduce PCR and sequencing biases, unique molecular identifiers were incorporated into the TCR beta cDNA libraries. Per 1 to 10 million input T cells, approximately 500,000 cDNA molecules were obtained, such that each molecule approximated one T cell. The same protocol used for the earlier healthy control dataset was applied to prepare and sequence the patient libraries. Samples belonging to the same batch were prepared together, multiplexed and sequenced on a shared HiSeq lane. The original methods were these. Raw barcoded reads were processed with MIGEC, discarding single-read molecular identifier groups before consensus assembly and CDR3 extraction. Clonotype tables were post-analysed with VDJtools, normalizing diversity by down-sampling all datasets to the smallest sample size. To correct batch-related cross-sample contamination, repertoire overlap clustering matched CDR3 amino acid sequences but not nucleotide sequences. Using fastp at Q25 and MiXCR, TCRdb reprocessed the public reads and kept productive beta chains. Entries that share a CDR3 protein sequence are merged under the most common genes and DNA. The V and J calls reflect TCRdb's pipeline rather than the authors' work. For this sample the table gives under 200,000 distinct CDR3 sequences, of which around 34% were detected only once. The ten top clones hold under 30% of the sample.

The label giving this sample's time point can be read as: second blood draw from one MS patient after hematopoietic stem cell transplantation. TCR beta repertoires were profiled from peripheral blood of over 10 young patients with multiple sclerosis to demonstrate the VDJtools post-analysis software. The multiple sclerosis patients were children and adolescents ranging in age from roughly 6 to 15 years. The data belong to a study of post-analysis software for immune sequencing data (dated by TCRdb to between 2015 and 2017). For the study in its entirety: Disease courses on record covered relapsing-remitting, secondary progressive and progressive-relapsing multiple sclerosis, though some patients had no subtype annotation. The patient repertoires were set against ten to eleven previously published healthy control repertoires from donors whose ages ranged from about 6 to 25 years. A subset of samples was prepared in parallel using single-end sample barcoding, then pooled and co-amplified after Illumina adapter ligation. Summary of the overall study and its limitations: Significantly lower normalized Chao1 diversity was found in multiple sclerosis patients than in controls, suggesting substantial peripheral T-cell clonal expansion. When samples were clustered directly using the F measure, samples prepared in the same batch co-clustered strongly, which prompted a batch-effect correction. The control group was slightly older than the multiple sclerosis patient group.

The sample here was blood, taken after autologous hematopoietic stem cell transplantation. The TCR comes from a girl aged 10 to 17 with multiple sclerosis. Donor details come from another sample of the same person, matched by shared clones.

The CDR3 protein sequence reads: CASSLWGRLGTEAFF. In nucleotides, the sequence is TGTGCCAGCAGCTTATGGGGCAGGCTCGGAACTGAAGCTTTCTTT. Recombination connected TRBV7-4 to TRBJ1-1, and possibly TRBD1, on 5 matching bases. V is cut by 2 bases and J by 5 bases, and the space between the germline ends is 15 bases. Based on the germline V gene, the CDR1 and CDR2 sequences are SGHVT and SQSDAQ. The CDR3 runs 15 residues from the cysteine to the phenylalanine. The only DNA kept is the CDR3, 45 bases in frame from the first base.